These 15 T cell receptor beta chains were sequenced from one sample in a study of lymphopenia after photon versus proton radiotherapy. Clones were read by immunoSEQ multiplex PCR, and TCRdb kept only the in-frame ones, dropping some. The sample holds 35,000 to 45,000 clones, roughly four fifths seen once. The source material was peripheral blood, sampled from a patient treated with proton-based radiotherapy. Receptors were obtained from a woman aged 65 to 85 with pancreatic cancer.

The chain combines TRBV29-1 with TRBJ1-1; 9 bases line up with TRBD1. V shed 2 bases and J 4 bases; nucleotides not matched to a gene: 2. The V gene's germline CDR1 is SQVTM and CDR2 ANQGSEA. This CDR3 is 13 amino acids long. DNA of the CDR3: TGCAGCGTTGAAACAGGGGGCGGCACTGAAGCTTTCTTT. It yields the protein CSVETGGGTEAFF.

The chain recombines TRBV14 with TRBJ1-4; D gene uncertain. This CDR3 has 15 amino acids. V gave up 0 bases and J gave up 8 bases, with 13 bases separating them. Germline V gene lookup returns CDR1 SGHDN and CDR2 FVKESK. CDR3 in DNA: TGTGCCAGCAGCCAAGAACGGCTGCCCGGGGAAAAACTGTTTTTT. It encodes CASSQERLPGEKLFF.

V gene TRBV5-8 combines with J gene TRBJ2-7; D is possibly TRBD1 (6 bases). V lost 4 bases and J 3 bases, leaving 23 bases between the germline ends. The germline V gene encodes CDR1 SGHTS and CDR2 YDEGEE. CDR3 length equals 17 residues. The CDR3 here is CASSRIVGQQGYYEQYF. CDR3 sequence (DNA): TGTGCCAGCAGCAGGATTGTGGGACAACAGGGCTACTACGAGCAGTACTTC.

The sample holds a few counts of this clone. The rearrangement uses TRBV27 and TRBJ1-4; D ambiguous. The germline V and J ends were trimmed by 1 base and 13 bases, with 16 bases remaining between them. Germline lookup yields CDR1 MNHEY and CDR2 SMNVEV (reference sequence). The CDR3 extends over 14 amino acids. CDR3 nucleotide sequence: TGTGCCAGCAGTTTATTCGGGGTTGGGGATAGACTGTTTTTT. As protein: CASSLFGVGDRLFF.

The chain employs TRBV30 and TRBJ2-3, with D hard to call. CDR3 size: 18 residues. The germline gives CDR1 GTSNPN, CDR2 SVGIG (reference sequence). Trimming left V 0 bases short and J 2 bases short, with 21 bases between. CDR3 sequence reads: CAWSVRTVRTTTTDTQYF. The CDR3 DNA is TGTGCCTGGAGTGTACGGACGGTCAGAACTACAACCACAGATACGCAGTATTTT.

This clone was seen a single time. The rearrangement uses TRBV7-6 and TRBJ1-2; TRBD1 is a possible D gene (5 bases). CDR1 is SGHVS, CDR2 FNYEAQ, per germline. V was cut by 4 bases and J by 5 bases, with 17 bases left in between. The CDR3 is made up of 15 amino acids. The CDR3 nucleotides read TGTGCCAGCAGCTCCCACTCGCTAAAGGGGTATGGCTACACCTTC. It codes for CASSSHSLKGYGYTF.

This clone was counted a single time. The rearrangement joins TRBV9 to TRBJ2-1; 13 bases line up with TRBD2. This CDR3 spans 16 amino acids. V lost 4 bases and J lost 8; bases outside the gene matches: 9. Germline CDR1 is SGDLS and CDR2 is YYNGEE. The CDR3 DNA reads TGTGCCAGCAGCCTCCGGACTAGCGGGAGAGGGTATGAGCAGTTCTTC. It translates to CASSLRTSGRGYEQFF.

The gene calls are TRBV9 and TRBJ1-1, with D hard to call. Per the germline V gene, CDR1 is SGDLS and CDR2 is YYNGEE. Trimming left V 1 base short and J 5 bases short, with 12 bases between. This CDR3 contains 14 residues. The CDR3 region has the DNA TGTGCCAGCAGCGTAAAAGGAGGAGTAACTGAAGCTTTCTTT. Amino acids: CASSVKGGVTEAFF.

The chain combines TRBV9 with TRBJ2-6; D uncertain. The CDR3 is 17 amino acids. Trimming pared 0 bases from V and 0 bases from J, leaving 10 bases between. Germline V gene lookup returns CDR1 SGDLS and CDR2 YYNGEE. The CDR3 protein is CASSVEIGFSGANVLTF. DNA for the CDR3: TGTGCCAGCAGCGTAGAGATCGGGTTCTCTGGGGCCAACGTCCTGACTTTC.

The chain carries TRBV10-3 and TRBJ1-4; 9 bases line up with TRBD1. There are 15 residues in the CDR3. Germline values: CDR1 ENHRY, CDR2 SYGVKD. V shed 0 bases and J 8 bases; nucleotides not matched to a gene: 4. The CDR3 is CAISESGQGREKLFF. CDR3 DNA sequence: TGTGCCATCAGTGAGTCCGGACAGGGGAGGGAAAAACTGTTTTTT.

In this sample, this clone is medium-sized. The chain uses TRBV19 and TRBJ1-1; maybe TRBD1 (6 bases). The germline CDR1 and CDR2 sequences are LNHDA and SQIVND (reference sequence). This CDR3 comprises 17 residues. Trimming left V 3 bases short and J 4 bases short, with 21 bases between. CDR3 in DNA: TGTGCCAGTAGTATTTTGGTCGGGGGCTCCGCTGCCACTGAAGCTTTCTTT. The encoded protein is CASSILVGGSAATEAFF.

This rearrangement joins TRBV10-3 to TRBJ2-7; 11 bases line up with TRBD1. Germline V lookup: CDR1 ENHRY, CDR2 SYGVKD. This CDR3 region has 14 residues. J gave up 3 bases and V 5 bases, and 3 bases lay outside the gene matches. The chain's CDR3 is CAISTGTGGYEQYF. The DNA of the CDR3 is TGTGCCATCAGTACCGGGACAGGGGGCTACGAGCAGTACTTC.

The V and J genes are TRBV7-9 and TRBJ1-1, with no clear D. V lost 3 bases, J lost 2 bases, and 7 bases lay in between. CDR1 is SEHNR, CDR2 FQNEAQ, per germline (reference sequence). The CDR3 covers 13 residues. The CDR3 DNA reads as TGTGCCAGCAGCTTTCCCCGAAACACTGAAGCTTTCTTT. As protein: CASSFPRNTEAFF.

This rearrangement joins TRBV19 to TRBJ1-5, with TRBD1 matching over 7 bases. CDR1 is LNHDA, CDR2 SQIVND, per germline (reference sequence). The CDR3 length is 16 residues. V was pared by 3 bases and J by 4 bases, with 9 bases of the junction left unmatched. The CDR3 nucleotides read TGTGCCAGTAGTATCGCCAGACAGGGTCGGAATCAGCCCCAGCATTTT. This encodes CASSIARQGRNQPQHF.

The chain couples TRBV19 to TRBJ2-2; 8 bases map to TRBD2. V shed 4 bases, J shed 0 bases, and the junction held 7 bases outside the gene matches. The CDR3 runs 17 residues. From germline, CDR1 is LNHDA and CDR2 SQIVND (reference sequence). The CDR3 loop reads CASSTIAGSTNTGELFF. The CDR3 coding sequence is TGTGCCAGTAGTACAATAGCGGGATCTACGAACACCGGGGAGCTGTTTTTT.